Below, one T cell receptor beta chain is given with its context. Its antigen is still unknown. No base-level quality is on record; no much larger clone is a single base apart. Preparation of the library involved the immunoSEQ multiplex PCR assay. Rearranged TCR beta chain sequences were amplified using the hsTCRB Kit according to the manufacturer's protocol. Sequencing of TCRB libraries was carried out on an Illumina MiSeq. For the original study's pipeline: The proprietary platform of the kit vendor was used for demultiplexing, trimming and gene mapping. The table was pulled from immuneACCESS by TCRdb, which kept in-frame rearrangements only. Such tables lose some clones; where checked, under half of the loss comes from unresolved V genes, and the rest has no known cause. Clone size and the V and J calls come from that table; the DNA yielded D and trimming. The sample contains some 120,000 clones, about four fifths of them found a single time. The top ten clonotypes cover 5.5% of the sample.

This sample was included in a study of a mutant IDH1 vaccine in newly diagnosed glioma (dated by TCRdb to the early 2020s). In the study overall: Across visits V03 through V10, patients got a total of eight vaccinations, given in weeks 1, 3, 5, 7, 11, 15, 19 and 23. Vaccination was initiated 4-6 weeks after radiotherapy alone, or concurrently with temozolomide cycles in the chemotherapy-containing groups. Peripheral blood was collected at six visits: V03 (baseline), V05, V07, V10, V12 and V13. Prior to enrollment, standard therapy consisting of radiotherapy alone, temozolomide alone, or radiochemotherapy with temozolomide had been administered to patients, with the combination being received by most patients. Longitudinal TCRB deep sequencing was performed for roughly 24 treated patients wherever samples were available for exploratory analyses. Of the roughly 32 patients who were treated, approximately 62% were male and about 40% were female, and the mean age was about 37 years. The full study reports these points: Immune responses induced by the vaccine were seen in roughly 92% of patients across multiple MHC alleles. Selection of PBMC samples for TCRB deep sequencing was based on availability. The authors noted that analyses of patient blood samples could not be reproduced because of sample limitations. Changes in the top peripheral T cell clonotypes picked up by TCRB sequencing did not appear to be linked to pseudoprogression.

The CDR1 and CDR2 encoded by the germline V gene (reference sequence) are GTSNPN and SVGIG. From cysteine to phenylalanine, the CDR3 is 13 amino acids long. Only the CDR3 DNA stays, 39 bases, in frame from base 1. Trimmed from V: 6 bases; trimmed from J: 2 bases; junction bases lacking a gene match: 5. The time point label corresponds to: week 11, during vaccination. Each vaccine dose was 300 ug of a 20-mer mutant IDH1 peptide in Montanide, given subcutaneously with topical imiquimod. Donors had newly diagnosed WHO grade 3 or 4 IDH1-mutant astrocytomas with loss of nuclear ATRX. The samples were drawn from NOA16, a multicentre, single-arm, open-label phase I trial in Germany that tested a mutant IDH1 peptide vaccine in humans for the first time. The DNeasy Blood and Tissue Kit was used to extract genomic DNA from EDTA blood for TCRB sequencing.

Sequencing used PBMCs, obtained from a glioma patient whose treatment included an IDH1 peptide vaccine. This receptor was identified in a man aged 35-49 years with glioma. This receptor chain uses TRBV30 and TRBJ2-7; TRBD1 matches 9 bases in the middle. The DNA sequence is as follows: TGTGCCTGTACAGGGGGCAGCCCCTACGAGCAGTACTTC. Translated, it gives CACTGGSPYEQYF.